This T cell receptor (beta chain) was identified during a study of T cell changes during pregnancy in multiple sclerosis. This table comes from immunoSEQ multiplex PCR, and its TCRdb copy is limited to in-frame clones, with some not included. The sample includes roughly 44,000 clones, approximately 90% of them seen just once. Per germline, CDR1 MNHEY and CDR2 SVGAGI. The V end lost 4 bases, the J end lost 0 bases, and 10 bases lay between the germline ends. This CDR3 region has 14 residues. The gene calls are TRBV6-5 and TRBJ2-7, with TRBD2 as a possible D gene (7 bases). Sample: CD8+ T cells from peripheral blood mononuclear cells, taken after pregnancy. The TCR was taken from a female donor in good health, enrolled as a control in a pregnancy study. Here the CDR3 DNA reads TGTGCCAGCAGTTTGGGGGGGCCCTCCTACGAGCAGTACTTC. Encoded protein: CASSLGGPSYEQYF.